Listed below are T cell receptor beta chains from one sample, sequenced in a study of blood T cell repertoires in COVID-19. TCRdb's copy holds only in-frame clones and misses some; the assay was immunoSEQ multiplex PCR. The sample lists about 340,000 clones; around 88% were seen once. Material for sequencing was peripheral blood. The receptors shown here come from a man aged 25-40 years with active or convalescent COVID-19. The CDR3 runs from the conserved cysteine through the conserved F or W. Clone size is stated in some rows and not others, as once, few, many or a class when expanded.

size,V,CDR3
.,TRBV5-4,CASSLAHMTGTPEAFF
.,TRBV19,CASSWTGDNSPLHF
.,TRBV5-1,CASSWGRTGNTEAFF
.,TRBV7-3,CASSLLSDTQYF
.,TRBV3-1/TRBV3-2,CASSQDLGRYGYTF
once,TRBV19,CASRERGAVEQFF
.,TRBV30,CAWQGFRDTQYF
.,TRBV18,CASSPGQGDRNTIYF
.,TRBV4-1,CASSQPFRGQGGYEQYF
.,TRBV12-3/TRBV12-4,CASTRGLDYGYTF
.,TRBV4-3,CASSQELGGGSETQYF
.,TRBV7-2,CASSLGLGAGYEQYF
.,TRBV6-5,CASSYRGGAFF
few,TRBV4-1,CASSQEHRDYGYTF
.,TRBV6-5,CASSYSRDSRIDTQYF
.,TRBV19,CASSTGLGPPNQPQHF
.,TRBV7-9,CASSSRPGEQYF
.,TRBV11-2,CASSPGTSGFKQFF
.,TRBV28,CASSFSARGFYEQYF
.,TRBV5-6,CASSSDRTLSPLHF
.,TRBV27,CASSLAWPRTDTQYF
.,TRBV3-1/TRBV3-2,CASSPVPGVYGYTF
.,TRBV5-3,CARSLRGEQFF
.,TRBV24-1,CATSDRGARETQYF
.,TRBV6-2/TRBV6-3,CASSLTYAGIGDEQFF
.,TRBV5-1,CASSIRDSYEQYF
.,TRBV5-8,CASGLTDTQYF
.,TRBV3-1/TRBV3-2,CASSQELVNTEAFF
few,TRBV19,CASSSTVNTEAFF
.,TRBV27,CASSRQGSPLYNEQFF
once,TRBV27,CASSPGVGNPLSSYNEQFF
.,TRBV28,CASSTTLQGAYNSPLHF
.,TRBV5-8,CASSFVGGNNQPQHF
.,TRBV13,CASSNSQRSYNSPLHF
.,TRBV28,CASSPRQGNTEAFF
.,TRBV6-2/TRBV6-3,CASSRTGTGGANVLTF
.,TRBV28,CASSRTSGRDEQFF
many,TRBV6-2/TRBV6-3,CASSWTSQPQHF
.,TRBV18,CASSPRRQGAITYGYTF
.,TRBV24-1,CATSDPGTSGGSVQYF
.,TRBV4-3,CASSRASGKGNTGELFF
.,TRBV7-3,CASSLSRGTGELFF
.,TRBV3-1/TRBV3-2,CASSQFPPGQITDTQYF
few,TRBV5-6,CASSLALGRETQYF
.,TRBV30,CAWSFRAGKVPEKLFF